Detailed here is one TCR beta chain. The data are from a study of blood T cell repertoires in COVID-19. Overall study: Sites in the United States, Italy and Spain provided acute and convalescent COVID-19 samples.

The V end lost 0 bases, the J end lost 1 base, and 11 bases lay between the germline ends. Germline V gene data show CDR1 as MNHEY and CDR2 as SVGAGI. The CDR3 is 16 amino acids. Original methodology: Cell counts per sample came from amplifying reference gene primers. The protocol was immunoSEQ multiplex PCR, while the TCRdb copy is restricted to in-frame clones and leaves out a portion. V, J and clone size are taken as reported in that table, and D and trimming were inferred from the DNA itself. Of 100,000 to 150,000 clones in the sample, roughly 69% are singletons; the top ten hold 1.5% to 2%. The source of this sequence is a woman between 65 and 79 years old with acute or convalescent COVID-19. Sequencing was done on a sample of peripheral blood. The rearrangement links TRBV6-5 to TRBJ2-3, with D hard to call. The CDR3 protein is CASSYSIPPGTDTQYF. The CDR3 DNA follows: TGTGCCAGCAGTTACTCGATCCCCCCGGGCACAGATACGCAGTATTTT.